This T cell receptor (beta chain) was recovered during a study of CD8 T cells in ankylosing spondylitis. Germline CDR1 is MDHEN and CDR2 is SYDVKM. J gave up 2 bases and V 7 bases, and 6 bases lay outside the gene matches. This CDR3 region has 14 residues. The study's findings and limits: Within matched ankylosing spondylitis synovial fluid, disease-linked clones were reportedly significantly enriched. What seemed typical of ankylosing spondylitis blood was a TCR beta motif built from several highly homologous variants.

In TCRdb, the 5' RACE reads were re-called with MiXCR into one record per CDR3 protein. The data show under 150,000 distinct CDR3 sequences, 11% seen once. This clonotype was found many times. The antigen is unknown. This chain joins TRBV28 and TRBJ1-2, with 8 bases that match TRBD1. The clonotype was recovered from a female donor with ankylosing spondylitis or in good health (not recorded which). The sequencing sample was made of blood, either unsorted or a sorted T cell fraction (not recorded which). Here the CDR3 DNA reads TGTGCCAGCAAGAGACAGGGGAGGAACTATGGCTACACCTTC. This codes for CASKRQGRNYGYTF.